The entry that follows covers one TCR beta chain sequence. Its antigen remains unidentified. The donors were in the approximately 130-subject validation cohort, distinct from the roughly 670-subject first cohort. The V end was cut by 0 bases, the J end by 8 bases, with 13 bases between. From germline, CDR1 is GTSNPN and CDR2 SVGIG (reference sequence). The CDR3 covers 13 residues. The data were obtained in a study of cytomegalovirus exposure and HLA in healthy donors. The study's findings and limits: Cytomegalovirus association was assigned to approximately 160 TCR beta chains.

TCRdb's copy holds only in-frame clones and misses some; the assay was immunoSEQ multiplex PCR. The sample records tens of thousands of clones, roughly nine tenths being singletons. The TCR sequence derives from a man aged 18-30 years in good health and CMV-seronegative. The chain uses TRBV30 and TRBJ1-2; D call uncertain. Sequenced sample: PBMCs. CDR3 nucleotide sequence: TGTGCCTGGAGTGTAACCCTTCCGGGGGGCTACACCTTC. Translated: CAWSVTLPGGYTF. The full variable domain, rest sourced from reference TRBV30 and TRBJ1-2, is SQTIHQWPATLVQPVGSPLSLECTVEGTSNPNLYWYRQAAGRGLQLLFYSVGIGQISSEVPQNLSASRPQDRQFILSSKKLLLSDSGFYLCAWSVTLPGGYTFGSGTRLTVV.